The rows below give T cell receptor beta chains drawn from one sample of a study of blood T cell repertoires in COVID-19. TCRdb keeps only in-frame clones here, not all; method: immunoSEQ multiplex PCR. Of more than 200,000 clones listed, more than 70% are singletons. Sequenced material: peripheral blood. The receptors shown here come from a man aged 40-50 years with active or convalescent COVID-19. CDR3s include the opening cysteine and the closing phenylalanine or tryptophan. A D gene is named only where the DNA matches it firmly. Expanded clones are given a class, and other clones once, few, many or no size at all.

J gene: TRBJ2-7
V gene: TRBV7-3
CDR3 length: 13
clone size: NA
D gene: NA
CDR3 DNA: TGTGCCAGCAGCTTAGGGGCCCAGCGTGAGCAGTACTTC
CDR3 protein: CASSLGAQREQYF

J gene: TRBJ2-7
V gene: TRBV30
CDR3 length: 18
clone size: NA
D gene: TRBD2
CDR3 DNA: TGTGCCTGGAGTGTACAACGACTAGCGGGATTCCCCAGACACGAGCAGTACTTC
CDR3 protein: CAWSVQRLAGFPRHEQYF

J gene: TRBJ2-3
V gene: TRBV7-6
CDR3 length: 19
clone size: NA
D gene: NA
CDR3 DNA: TGTGCCAGCAGCCCAGCCCCTCTACAGGTTACTACTAGCACAGATACGCAGTATTTT
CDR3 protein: CASSPAPLQVTTSTDTQYF

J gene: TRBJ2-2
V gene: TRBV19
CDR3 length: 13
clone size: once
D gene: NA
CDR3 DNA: TGTGCCACCAGGGAAGGGGGTGCCGGGGAGCTGTTTTTT
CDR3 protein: CATREGGAGELFF

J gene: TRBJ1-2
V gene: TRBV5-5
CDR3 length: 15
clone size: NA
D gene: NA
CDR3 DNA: TGTGCCAGCAGCTTGGTTAGGACACTTAACTATGGCTACACCTTC
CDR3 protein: CASSLVRTLNYGYTF

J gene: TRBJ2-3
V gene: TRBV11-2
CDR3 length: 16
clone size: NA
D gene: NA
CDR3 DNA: TGTGCCAGCAGCTTAGGGTGGACACAGAGCACAGATACGCAGTATTTT
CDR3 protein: CASSLGWTQSTDTQYF

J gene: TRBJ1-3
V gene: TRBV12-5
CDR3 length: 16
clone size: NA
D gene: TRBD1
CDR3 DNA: TGTGCTAGTGGTTTCATTCAGGGGGCAACTGGAAACACCATATATTTT
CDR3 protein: CASGFIQGATGNTIYF

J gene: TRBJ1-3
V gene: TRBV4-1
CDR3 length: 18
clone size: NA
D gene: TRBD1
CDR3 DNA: TGCGCCAGCAGCCCGAGAGAGACAGGGGGGAACTCTGGAAACACCATATATTTT
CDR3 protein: CASSPRETGGNSGNTIYF

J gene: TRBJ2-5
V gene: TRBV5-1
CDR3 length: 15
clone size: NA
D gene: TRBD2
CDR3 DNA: TGCGCCAGCAGCCTTAGCGGGGGTTGGTCTGAGACCCAGTACTTC
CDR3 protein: CASSLSGGWSETQYF

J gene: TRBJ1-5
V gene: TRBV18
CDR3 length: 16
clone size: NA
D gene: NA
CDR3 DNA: TGTGCCAGCTCACTCGGGGACATGTATAGCAATCAGCCCCAGCATTTT
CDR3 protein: CASSLGDMYSNQPQHF

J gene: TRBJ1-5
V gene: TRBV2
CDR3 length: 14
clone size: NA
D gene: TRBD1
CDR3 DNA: TGTGCCAGCAGCGCCCAGGGGGTTAATCAGCCCCAGCATTTT
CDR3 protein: CASSAQGVNQPQHF

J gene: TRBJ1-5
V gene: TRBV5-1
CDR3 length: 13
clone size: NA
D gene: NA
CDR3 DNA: TGCGCCAGCAGCTTTGAGAGAGGACAGCCCCAGCATTTT
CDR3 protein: CASSFERGQPQHF

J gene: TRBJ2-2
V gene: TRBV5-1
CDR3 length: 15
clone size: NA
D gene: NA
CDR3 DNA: TGCGCCAGCAGTTTAGCGCCCCCGAACACCGGGGAGTTGTTTTTT
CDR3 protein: CASSLAPPNTGELFF

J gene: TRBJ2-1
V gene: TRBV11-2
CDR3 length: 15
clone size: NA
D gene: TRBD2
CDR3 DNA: TGTGCCGGCAGCTTAGGAGGACTAGCGGGAGAGGGGCAGTTCTTC
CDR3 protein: CAGSLGGLAGEGQFF

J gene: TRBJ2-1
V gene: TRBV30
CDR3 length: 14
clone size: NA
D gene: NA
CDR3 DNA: TGTGCCTGGAAAGTAAGTAGCTCCTACAATGAGCAGTTCTTC
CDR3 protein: CAWKVSSSYNEQFF

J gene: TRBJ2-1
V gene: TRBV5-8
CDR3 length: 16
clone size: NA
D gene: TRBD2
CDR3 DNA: TGTGCCAGCAGCTCTAGCGGGACCACGTCTTACAATGAGCAGTTCTTC
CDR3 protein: CASSSSGTTSYNEQFF

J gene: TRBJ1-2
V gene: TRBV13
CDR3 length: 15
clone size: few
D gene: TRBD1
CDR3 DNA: TGTGCCAGCAGCTTAGGGGACAGGGTGGGCTATGGCTACACCTTC
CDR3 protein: CASSLGDRVGYGYTF

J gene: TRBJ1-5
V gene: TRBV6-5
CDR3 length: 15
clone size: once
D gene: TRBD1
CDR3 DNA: TGTGCCAGCAGTTTATTGGGACAGAGCAATCAGCCCCAGCATTTT
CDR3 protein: CASSLLGQSNQPQHF

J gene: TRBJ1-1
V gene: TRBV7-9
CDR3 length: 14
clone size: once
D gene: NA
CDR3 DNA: TGTGCCAGCAGCTCCGACTTAAGGGACTCTGAAGCTTTCTTT
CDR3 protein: CASSSDLRDSEAFF

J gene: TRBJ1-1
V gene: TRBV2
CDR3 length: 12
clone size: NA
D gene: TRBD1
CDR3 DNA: TGTGCCAGCAGGTTGGGGACAGGGACTCGTTTCTTT
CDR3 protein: CASRLGTGTRFF

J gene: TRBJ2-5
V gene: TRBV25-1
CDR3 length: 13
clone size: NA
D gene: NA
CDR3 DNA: TGTGCCAGCAGTGAAGATGTCGGGGAGACCCAGTACTTC
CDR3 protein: CASSEDVGETQYF

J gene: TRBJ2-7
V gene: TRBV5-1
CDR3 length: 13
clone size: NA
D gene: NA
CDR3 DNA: TGCGCCAGCAGCCAAACTAGCTCCTACGAGCAGTACTTC
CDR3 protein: CASSQTSSYEQYF

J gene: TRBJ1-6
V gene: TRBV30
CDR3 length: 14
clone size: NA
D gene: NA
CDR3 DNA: TGTGCCTGCCAGCAGGGACAAAGTAATTCACCCCTCCACTTT
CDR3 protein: CACQQGQSNSPLHF

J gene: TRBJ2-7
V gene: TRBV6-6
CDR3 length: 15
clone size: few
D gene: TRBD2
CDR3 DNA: TGTGCCAGCAGTTCAAGCGGGAGGGCCTGGGAGGAGCAGTACTTC
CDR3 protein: CASSSSGRAWEEQYF

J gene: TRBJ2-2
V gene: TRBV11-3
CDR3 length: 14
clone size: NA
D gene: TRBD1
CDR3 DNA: TGTGCCAGCAGCTTCGGACAGGACACCGGGGAGCTGTTTTTT
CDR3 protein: CASSFGQDTGELFF

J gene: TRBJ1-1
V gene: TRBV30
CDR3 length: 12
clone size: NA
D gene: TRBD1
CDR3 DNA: TGTGCCCACCACAGGGGGCGGACTGAAGCTTTCTTT
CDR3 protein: CAHHRGRTEAFF

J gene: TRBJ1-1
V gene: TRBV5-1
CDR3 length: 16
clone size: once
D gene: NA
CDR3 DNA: TGCGCCAGCAGCTTGGAAGGGGACAAACTGAACACTGAAGCTTTCTTT
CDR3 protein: CASSLEGDKLNTEAFF

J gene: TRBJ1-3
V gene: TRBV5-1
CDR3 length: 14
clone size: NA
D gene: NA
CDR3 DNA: TGCGCCAGCAGCTTGGGACAGGCTGGAAACACCATATATTTT
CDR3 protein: CASSLGQAGNTIYF

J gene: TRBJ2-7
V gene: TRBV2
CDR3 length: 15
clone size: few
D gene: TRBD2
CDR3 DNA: TGTGCCAGCAGTGGGACTAGCGGGAGTAGGTACGAGCAGTACTTC
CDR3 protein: CASSGTSGSRYEQYF

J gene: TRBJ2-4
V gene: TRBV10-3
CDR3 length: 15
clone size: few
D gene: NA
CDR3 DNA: TGTGCCATCAGTGAGTCCTCCCAGGGGAGGGACATTCAGTACTTC
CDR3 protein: CAISESSQGRDIQYF

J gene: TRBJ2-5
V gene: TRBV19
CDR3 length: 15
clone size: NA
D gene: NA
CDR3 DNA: TGTGCCAGTAGTATAGGAGGCGTCAGTTTAGAGACCCAGTACTTC
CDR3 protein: CASSIGGVSLETQYF

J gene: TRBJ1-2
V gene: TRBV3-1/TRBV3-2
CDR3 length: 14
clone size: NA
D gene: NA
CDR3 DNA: TGTGCCAGCAGCTACAGGCAAGGAAACTATGGCTACACCTTC
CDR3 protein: CASSYRQGNYGYTF

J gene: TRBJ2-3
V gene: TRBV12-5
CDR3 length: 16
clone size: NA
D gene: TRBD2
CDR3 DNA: TGTGCTAGTGGCCGAATAGCGGGGGGGCCGCCAGATACGCAGTATTTT
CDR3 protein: CASGRIAGGPPDTQYF

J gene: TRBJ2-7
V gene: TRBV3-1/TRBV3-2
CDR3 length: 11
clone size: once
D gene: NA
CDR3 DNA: TGTGCCAGCAGTGGCGGCTACGAGCAGTACTTC
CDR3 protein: CASSGGYEQYF

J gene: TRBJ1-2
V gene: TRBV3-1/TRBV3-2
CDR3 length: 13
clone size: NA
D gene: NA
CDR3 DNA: TGTGCCAGCAGCCAAGGACTTAACTATGGCTACACCTTC
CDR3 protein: CASSQGLNYGYTF

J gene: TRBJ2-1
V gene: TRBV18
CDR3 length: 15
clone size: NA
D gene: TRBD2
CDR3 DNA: TGTGCCAGCTCACCCGGGACTAGCGGTTACAATGAGCAGTTCTTC
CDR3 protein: CASSPGTSGYNEQFF

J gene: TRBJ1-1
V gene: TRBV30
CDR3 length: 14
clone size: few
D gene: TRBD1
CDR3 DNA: TGTGCCTGGAGTGTTACAGGGGGCTTTGATGAAGCTTTCTTT
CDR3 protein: CAWSVTGGFDEAFF

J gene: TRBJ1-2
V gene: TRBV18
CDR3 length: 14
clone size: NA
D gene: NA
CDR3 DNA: TGTGCCAGCTCACCCTTTGACAGAAACTATGGCTACACCTTC
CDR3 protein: CASSPFDRNYGYTF

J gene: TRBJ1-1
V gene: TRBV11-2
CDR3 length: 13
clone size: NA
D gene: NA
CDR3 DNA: TGTGCCAGCAGCTTATTTCCGGAGGCTGAAGCTTTCTTT
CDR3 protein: CASSLFPEAEAFF

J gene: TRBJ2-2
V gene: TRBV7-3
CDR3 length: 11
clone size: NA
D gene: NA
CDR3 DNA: TGTGCCAGCAGTTCCAACGGGGAGCTGTTTTTT
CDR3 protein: CASSSNGELFF

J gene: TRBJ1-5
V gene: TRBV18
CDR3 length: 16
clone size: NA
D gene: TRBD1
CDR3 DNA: TGTGCCAGCTCACCCCCCTCGGGACAGTTCAATCAGCCCCAGCATTTT
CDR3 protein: CASSPPSGQFNQPQHF

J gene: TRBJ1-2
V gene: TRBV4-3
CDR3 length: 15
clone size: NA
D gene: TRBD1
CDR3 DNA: TGCGCCAGCAGCCAAGATAAGGAGGGGGCCTATGGCTACACCTTC
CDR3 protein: CASSQDKEGAYGYTF

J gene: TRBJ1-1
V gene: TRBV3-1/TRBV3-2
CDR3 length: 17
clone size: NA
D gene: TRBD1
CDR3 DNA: TGTGCCAGCAGCCAAGAAGGGACAGGGCTCATGAACACTGAAGCTTTCTTT
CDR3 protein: CASSQEGTGLMNTEAFF

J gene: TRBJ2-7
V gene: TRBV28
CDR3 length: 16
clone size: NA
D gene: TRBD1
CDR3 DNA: TGTGCCAGCAGATTCGGCGGGACAGGGTTTTCCTACGAGCAGTACTTC
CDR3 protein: CASRFGGTGFSYEQYF

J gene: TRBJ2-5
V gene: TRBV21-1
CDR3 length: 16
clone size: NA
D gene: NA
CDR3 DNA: TGTGCCAGCAGCAAAAAAAAGGACAGGGAACAAGAGACCCAGTACTTC
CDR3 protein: CASSKKKDREQETQYF

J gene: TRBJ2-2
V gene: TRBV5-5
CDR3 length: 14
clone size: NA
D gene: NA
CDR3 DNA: TGTGCCAGCAGCTTGGGGAGCAGCACCTGGGAGCTGTTTTTT
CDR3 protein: CASSLGSSTWELFF

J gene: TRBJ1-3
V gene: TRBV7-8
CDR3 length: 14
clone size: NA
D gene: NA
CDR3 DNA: TGTGCCAGCAGCTTCGGGAACTCTGGAAACACCATATATTTT
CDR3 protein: CASSFGNSGNTIYF

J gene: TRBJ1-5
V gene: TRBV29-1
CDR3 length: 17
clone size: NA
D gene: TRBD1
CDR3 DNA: TGCAGCGTTGATTTATATGGACTCGAGGGGGCCTATCAGCCCCAGCATTTT
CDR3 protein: CSVDLYGLEGAYQPQHF

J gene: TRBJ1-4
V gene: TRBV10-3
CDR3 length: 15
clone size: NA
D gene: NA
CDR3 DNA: TGTGCCATCGGTACAGGGCCGGAAAATAATGAAAAACTGTTTTTT
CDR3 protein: CAIGTGPENNEKLFF

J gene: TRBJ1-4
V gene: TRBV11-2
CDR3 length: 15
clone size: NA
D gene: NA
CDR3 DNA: TGTGCCAGCAGCCAGACAACACCGAGCTATGAAAAACTGTTTTTT
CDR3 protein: CASSQTTPSYEKLFF

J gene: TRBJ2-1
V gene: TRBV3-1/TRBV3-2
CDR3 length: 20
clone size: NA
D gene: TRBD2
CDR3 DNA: TGTGCCAGCAGCCAAGATGGGGGACTAGCGGATTATAGAACGAACAATGAGCAGTTCTTC
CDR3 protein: CASSQDGGLADYRTNNEQFF

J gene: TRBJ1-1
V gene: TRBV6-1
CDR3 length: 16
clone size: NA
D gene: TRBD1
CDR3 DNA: TGTGCCAGCAGTGGACAGGGGGTGGGCATGAACACTGAAGCTTTCTTT
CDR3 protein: CASSGQGVGMNTEAFF

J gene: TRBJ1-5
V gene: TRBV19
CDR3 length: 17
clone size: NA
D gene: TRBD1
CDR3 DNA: TGTGCCAGTAGTCAGGGACAGAGTCTCCATAGCAATCAGCCCCAGCATTTT
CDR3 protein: CASSQGQSLHSNQPQHF

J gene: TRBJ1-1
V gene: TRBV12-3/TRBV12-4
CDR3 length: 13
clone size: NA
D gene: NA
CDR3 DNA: TGTGCCAGCAGGGGACACCCGAACACTGAAGCTTTCTTT
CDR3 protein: CASRGHPNTEAFF

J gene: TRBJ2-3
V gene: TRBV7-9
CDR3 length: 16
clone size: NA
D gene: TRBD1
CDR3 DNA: TGTGCCAGCAGCCCGGACAGGGGCCGGGGCACAGATACGCAGTATTTT
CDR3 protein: CASSPDRGRGTDTQYF